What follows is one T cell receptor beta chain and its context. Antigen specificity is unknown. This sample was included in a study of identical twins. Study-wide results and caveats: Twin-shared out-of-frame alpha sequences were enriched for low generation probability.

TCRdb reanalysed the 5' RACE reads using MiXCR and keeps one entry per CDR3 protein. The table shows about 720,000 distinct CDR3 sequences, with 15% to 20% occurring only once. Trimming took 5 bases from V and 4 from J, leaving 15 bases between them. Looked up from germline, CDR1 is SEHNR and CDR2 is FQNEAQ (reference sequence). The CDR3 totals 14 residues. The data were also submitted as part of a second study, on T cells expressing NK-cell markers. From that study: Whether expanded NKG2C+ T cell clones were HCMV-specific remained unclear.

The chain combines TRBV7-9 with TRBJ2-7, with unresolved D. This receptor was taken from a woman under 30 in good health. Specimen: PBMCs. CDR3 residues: CASSRINNGYEQYF. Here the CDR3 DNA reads TGTGCCAGCAGCCGAATAAACAACGGGTACGAGCAGTACTTC.